A selection of T cell receptor beta chains follows, all from one sample in a study of CD4 and CD8 cells across lung adenocarcinoma regions. Each CDR3 protein is one row after TCRdb ran MiXCR on the PCR reads. The sample shows about 12,000 distinct CDR3 sequences, 47% of them seen only once. Material for sequencing was CD8+ T cells from the margin of a lung tumor. The source is a male donor with lung adenocarcinoma. The CD4 and CD8 labels of this study may be unreliable. Both conserved end residues are part of each CDR3. The D gene is left open where the match is weak. Clone size is given for some rows only: seen once, a few or many times, or a class if the clone is expanded.

D: TRBD2; V: TRBV4-1; size: many; J: TRBJ2-3; CDR3: CASSPRSGAKTDTQYF; DNA: TGCGCCAGCAGCCCCCGCAGCGGGGCTAAGACAGATACGCAGTATTTT
D: .; V: TRBV6-5; size: .; J: TRBJ2-1; CDR3: CASSYSRSNTDELFF; DNA: TGTGCCAGCAGTTACAGCCGTTCAAACACCGATGAGCTGTTCTTC
D: .; V: TRBV27; size: many; J: TRBJ2-5; CDR3: CARRNRGQETQYF; DNA: TGTGCCAGACGGAATAGGGGGCAAGAGACCCAGTACTTC
D: .; V: TRBV27; size: .; J: TRBJ2-2; CDR3: CASSHQGCALYGEQFF; DNA: TGTGCCAGCAGTCACCAGGGCTGTGCGCTCTACGGGGAGCAGTTTTTT
D: TRBD1; V: TRBV27; size: few; J: TRBJ2-1; CDR3: CASSQGASYNEQFF; DNA: TGTGCCAGCAGTCAGGGGGCTTCCTACAATGAGCAGTTCTTC
D: TRBD2; V: TRBV7-2; size: .; J: TRBJ2-3; CDR3: CASSSPPLTSGIGTDTQYF; DNA: TGTGCCAGCAGCTCCCCGCCCCTAACTAGCGGGATTGGTACAGATACGCAGTATTTT
D: TRBD2; V: TRBV10-3; size: once; J: TRBJ2-5; CDR3: CATGFGGGEGKTQYF; DNA: TGTGCCACCGGGTTCGGGGGGGGTGAGGGAAAGACCCAGTACTTC
D: TRBD2; V: TRBV6-1; size: few; J: TRBJ2-1; CDR3: CASSPRSGRGPYNEQFF; DNA: TGTGCCAGCAGCCCGCGAAGCGGGAGAGGGCCCTACAATGAGCAGTTCTTC
D: TRBD2; V: TRBV6-5; size: many; J: TRBJ2-6; CDR3: CASSYGGGMTGANVLTF; DNA: TGTGCCAGCAGTTACGGGGGGGGTATGACTGGGGCCAACGTCCTGACTTTC
D: .; V: TRBV6-1; size: .; J: TRBJ1-1; CDR3: CASTPPIEGNTEAFF; DNA: TGTGCCAGCACTCCCCCCATTGAGGGGAACACTGAAGCTTTCTTT
D: TRBD2; V: TRBV10-2; size: .; J: TRBJ2-3; CDR3: CASKLAGATDTQYF; DNA: TGCGCCAGCAAGTTAGCGGGGGCCACAGATACGCAGTATTTT
D: .; V: TRBV27; size: once; J: TRBJ2-3; CDR3: CASGSRRGRGPDTQYF; DNA: TGTGCCAGCGGGTCACGACGGGGCCGTGGCCCAGATACGCAGTATTTC
D: TRBD2; V: TRBV6-5; size: few; J: TRBJ2-5; CDR3: CASSYYASGSSYNEQYF; DNA: TGTGCCAGCAGTTACTACGCTAGCGGGAGCTCCTACAATGAGCAGTACTTC
D: .; V: TRBV6-4; size: .; J: TRBJ2-1; CDR3: CASSVEEAGNNEQFF; DNA: TGTGCCAGCAGTGTGGAGGAAGCGGGTAACAATGAGCAGTTCTTC
D: .; V: TRBV6-1; size: .; J: TRBJ2-3; CDR3: CAGSGCKAPDTQYF; DNA: TGTGCGGGGAGTGGGTGCAAAGCCCCGGATACGCAGTATTTC
D: .; V: TRBV6-1; size: .; J: TRBJ2-5; CDR3: CASSEGLRRRAGVSPYF; DNA: TGTGCCAGCAGTGAGGGGCTTCGTAGACGAGCCGGAGTTTCCCCGTACTTC
D: TRBD2; V: TRBV10-2; size: .; J: TRBJ2-3; CDR3: CASSEHGTSGTSTDTQYF; DNA: TGCGCCAGCAGTGAACACGGGACTAGCGGGACTAGCACAGATACGCAGTATTTT
D: TRBD2; V: TRBV6-1; size: few; J: TRBJ2-2; CDR3: CASSEWLAGAGELFF; DNA: TGTGCCAGCAGTGAATGGCTAGCGGGAGCCGGGGAGCTGTTTTTT
D: TRBD2; V: TRBV27; size: once; J: TRBJ2-3; CDR3: CASRRGGGWGTDTQYF; DNA: TGTGCCAGCAGGCGCGGCGGGGGATGGGGCACAGATACGCAGTATTTT
D: .; V: TRBV10-3; size: .; J: TRBJ2-5; CDR3: CAGRTGGRGPETQYF; DNA: TGTGCCGGGCGGACGGGGGGCCGTGGCCCAGAGACGCAGTACTTT
D: .; V: TRBV7-2; size: .; J: TRBJ2-5; CDR3: CASSTGRSGTQYF; DNA: TGTGCCAGCAGCACTGGACGTAGCGGTACCCAGTACTTC
D: .; V: TRBV6-1; size: many; J: TRBJ2-1; CDR3: CASSGNTIGEQFF; DNA: TGTGCCAGCAGTGGGAACACTATCGGTGAGCAGTTCTTC
D: .; V: TRBV6-1; size: .; J: TRBJ2-4; CDR3: CASRPRGTGTDMQYF; DNA: TGTGCCAGCAGACCCCGGGGGACGGGCACAGATATGCAGTACTTC
D: .; V: TRBV6-1; size: .; J: TRBJ2-7; CDR3: CATLQAVSTDTQYF; DNA: TGTGCCACCCTCCAGGCTGTGAGCACCGATACGCAGTACTTC
D: .; V: TRBV6-1; size: medium-sized; J: TRBJ1-2; CDR3: CASSEAGFGYTF; DNA: TGTGCCAGCAGTGAAGCAGGGTTTGGCTACACCTTC
D: .; V: TRBV6-1; size: .; J: TRBJ2-5; CDR3: CASSEGLRGRAEVTQYF; DNA: TGTGCCAGCAGTGAAGGGCTTCGGGGACGTGCGGAAGTGACCCAGTACTTC
D: .; V: TRBV6-6; size: few; J: TRBJ2-3; CDR3: CASSSRRPRDTQYF; DNA: TGTGCCAGCAGTTCCCGGCGCCCGCGGGATACGCAGTATTTT
D: TRBD2; V: TRBV11-1; size: .; J: TRBJ2-5; CDR3: CASRHMWGLAPHETQYF; DNA: TGTGCCAGCAGGCATATGTGGGGACTAGCCCCCCACGAGACCCAGTACTTC
D: TRBD2; V: TRBV27; size: many; J: TRBJ2-1; CDR3: CASRALAGGTYNEQFF; DNA: TGTGCCAGCAGGGCACTAGCGGGAGGTACCTACAATGAGCAGTTCTTC
D: .; V: TRBV10-1; size: .; J: TRBJ2-3; CDR3: CASSESPGASTDTQCF; DNA: TGCGCCAGCAGTGAGTCTCCAGGAGCTAGCACAGATACGCAGTGTTTT
D: .; V: TRBV6-1; size: .; J: TRBJ1-4; CDR3: CASSPGGGQVEKLFF; DNA: TGTGCCAGCAGTCCCGGGGGGGGGCAGGTAGAAAAACTGTTTTTT
D: .; V: TRBV6-4; size: .; J: TRBJ2-4; CDR3: CASRDAARSSTNTQYF; DNA: TGTGCCAGCCGTGACGCGGCGCGGTCAAGCACAAACACTCAGTATTTC
D: .; V: TRBV6-5; size: .; J: TRBJ2-3; CDR3: CASSYPQGGTGGGIAETQYF; DNA: TGTGCCAGCAGTTACCCCCAGGGGGGGACGGGGGGCGGGATAGCAGAGACGCAGTATTTT
D: TRBD1; V: TRBV30; size: once; J: TRBJ2-6; CDR3: CAWAYRGSSGANVLTF; DNA: TGTGCCTGGGCTTACAGGGGATCCTCTGGGGCCAACGTCCTGACTTTC
D: TRBD2; V: TRBV6-1; size: many; J: TRBJ2-1; CDR3: CASTLRTSGSGEQFF; DNA: TGTGCCAGCACCCTAAGGACTAGCGGGAGTGGGGAGCAGTTCTTC
D: .; V: TRBV11-2; size: many; J: TRBJ2-7; CDR3: CASSLAEGSYEQYF; DNA: TGTGCCAGCAGCTTAGCTGAGGGCTCCTACGAGCAGTACTTC
D: TRBD2; V: TRBV27; size: large; J: TRBJ2-1; CDR3: CASSTRRGSSGYSSYNEQFF; DNA: TGTGCCAGCAGTACGAGACGGGGGTCTAGCGGGTACAGCTCCTACAATGAGCAGTTCTTC
D: TRBD2; V: TRBV10-1; size: many; J: TRBJ2-1; CDR3: CASSVGTSGSVHEQFF; DNA: TGCGCCAGCAGTGTCGGGACTAGCGGGAGTGTCCATGAGCAGTTCTTC
D: TRBD2; V: TRBV6-1; size: .; J: TRBJ2-1; CDR3: CASTSTSGGANEQFF; DNA: TGTGCCAGCACCAGCACTAGCGGGGGGGCAAATGAGCAGTTCTTC
D: .; V: TRBV6-1; size: .; J: TRBJ2-1; CDR3: CASRQGLAGVRTDKQYF; DNA: TGTGCCAGCAGACAAGGCCTCGCGGGTGTGCGCACCGATAAGCAGTACTTT
D: TRBD1; V: TRBV19; size: few; J: TRBJ2-2; CDR3: CASKGGLVAGELFF; DNA: TGTGCCAGTAAAGGGGGCTTAGTGGCCGGGGAGCTGTTTTTT
D: .; V: TRBV7-2; size: .; J: TRBJ2-3; CDR3: CASTNSSRLGGGHRDTQYF; DNA: TGTGCCAGCACCAACTCGTCGAGACTCGGGGGCGGGCACAGAGATACGCAGTACTTT
D: .; V: TRBV6-5; size: .; J: TRBJ2-7; CDR3: CASSYSGVKTESSYEQYF; DNA: TGTGCCAGCAGTTACTCGGGGGTGAAGACTGAAAGCTCCTACGAGCAGTACTTC
D: .; V: TRBV6-1; size: .; J: TRBJ2-3; CDR3: CASSDAPAVRTDAQYF; DNA: TGTGCCAGCAGTGACGCCCCGGCTGTGAGGACAGATGCGCAGTATTTT
D: .; V: TRBV6-1; size: .; J: TRBJ2-7; CDR3: CASSTPGADSYEQYF; DNA: TGTGCCAGCAGTACGCCGGGGGCCGACTCCTACGAGCAGTACTTC
D: .; V: TRBV6-4; size: few; J: TRBJ2-1; CDR3: CASSDELGSYEQFF; DNA: TGTGCCAGCAGTGACGAGCTGGGTAGCTATGAGCAGTTCTTC
D: TRBD2; V: TRBV6-5; size: .; J: TRBJ2-1; CDR3: CASSYSASGRNIQFF; DNA: TGTGCCAGCAGTTACTCGGCTAGCGGGAGAAACATTCAGTTCTTC
D: TRBD2; V: TRBV6-1; size: .; J: TRBJ2-7; CDR3: CASAILAGGEGEQYF; DNA: TGTGCCAGCGCTATACTAGCGGGAGGAGAGGGAGAGCAGTACTTC
D: TRBD1; V: TRBV27; size: .; J: TRBJ1-6; CDR3: CASRETRDRGNSPLHF; DNA: TGTGCCAGCAGAGAAACCCGGGACAGGGGAAATTCACCCCTCCACTTT